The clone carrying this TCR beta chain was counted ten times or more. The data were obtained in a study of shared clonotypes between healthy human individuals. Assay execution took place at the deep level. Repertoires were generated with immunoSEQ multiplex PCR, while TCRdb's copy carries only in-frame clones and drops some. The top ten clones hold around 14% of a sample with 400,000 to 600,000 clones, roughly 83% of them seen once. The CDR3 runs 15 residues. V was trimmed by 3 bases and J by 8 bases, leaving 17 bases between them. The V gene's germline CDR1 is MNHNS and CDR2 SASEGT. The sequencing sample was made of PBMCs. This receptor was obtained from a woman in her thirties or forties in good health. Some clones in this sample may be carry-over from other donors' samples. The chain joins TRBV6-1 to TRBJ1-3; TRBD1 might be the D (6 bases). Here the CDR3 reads CASSDPQGGRYTIYF. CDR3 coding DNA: TGTGCCAGCAGTGACCCACAGGGAGGGAGATACACCATATATTTT.